Below, 7 T cell receptor beta chains from the same sample are listed, as sequenced in a study of post-analysis software for immune sequencing data (dated by TCRdb to 2014 to 2015). The paper's findings and limits, for the study overall: Significantly higher frequencies in patients than in controls were found for a few TRBV segments, including TRBV5-6, TRBV5-1 and TRBV20-1.

Their recognized antigens are unknown. To prepare the library, PCR was applied. Instrument used: Illumina HiSeq 2500. To reduce PCR and sequencing biases, unique molecular identifiers were incorporated into the TCR beta cDNA libraries. TCRdb passed the public sequencing reads through fastp at Q25 and MiXCR, retaining productive beta sequences. Each CDR3 protein gets just one entry, which takes the most common genes and DNA from the rows behind it. This sample holds 700,000 to 800,000 distinct CDR3 sequences; roughly 29% were observed only once. The ten largest clonotypes hold around 0.6% of the sample. Sequencing was done on a sample of blood. The receptor set was obtained from a girl aged 10 to 17 with multiple sclerosis.

V gene TRBV7-9 combines with J gene TRBJ2-7; 9 bases are shared with TRBD2. The germline gives CDR1 SEHNR, CDR2 FQNEAQ (reference sequence). The CDR3 is made up of 14 amino acids. Trimming cost V 5 bases and J 3 bases; bases outside gene matches: 5. The CDR3: CASSHRTSDYEQYF. The CDR3 DNA sequence: TGTGCCAGCAGCCACCGGACTAGCGACTACGAGCAGTACTTC. Full variable domain (outside the CDR3, taken from reference TRBV7-9 and TRBJ2-7): DTGVSQNPRHKITKRGQNVTFRCDPISEHNRLYWYRQTLGQGPEFLTYFQNEAQLEKSRLLSDRFSAERPKGSFSTLEIQRTEQGDSAMYLCASSHRTSDYEQYFGPGTRLTVT.

This clonotype appeared many times. Germline and junction disagree at one end, which may indicate a read error. The genes are TRBV4-3 and TRBJ2-7, with D perhaps matching TRBD1 (6 bases). Germline V gives CDR1 LGHNA, CDR2 YSLEER. This CDR3 region has 14 residues. The CDR3 DNA is TGCGCCAGCAGCCATTCAGGGGTCTCCCACGAGCAGTACTTC. It translates to CASSHSGVSHEQYF.

This clonotype has a handful of counts. The chain combines TRBV6-2 or TRBV6-3 with TRBJ1-2; D remains unclear. Trimming removed 3 bases at V and 6 bases at J, with 8 bases between. Germline loops: CDR1 MNHEY, CDR2 SVGEGT. This CDR3 spans 12 amino acids. This CDR3 is CASSYGEDGYTF. The CDR3 nucleotides read TGTGCCAGCAGTTATGGGGAGGATGGCTACACCTTC.

This chain links TRBV2 with TRBJ1-5, with TRBD1 matching over 8 bases. The V gene's germline CDR1 is SNHLY and CDR2 FYNNEI. Unmatched junction bases numbered 6, after V lost 8 bases and J lost 3 bases. This CDR3 has 14 amino acids. The CDR3 loop is CASARTGSNQPQHF. In DNA, the CDR3 is TGTGCCAGCGCCCGGACAGGGTCCAATCAGCCCCAGCATTTT.

For the CDR3, the DNA is TGCAGCGGGCAAGTGAGGGAGGGGGGCACAGATACGCAGTATTTT. Protein product: CSGQVREGGTDTQYF. J is TRBJ2-3 and V is TRBV20-1; D is possibly TRBD2 (7 bases). The length of the CDR3 is 15 residues. Germline V lookup: CDR1 DFQATT, CDR2 SNEGSKA (reference sequence).

The rearrangement links TRBV20-1 to TRBJ2-1; 11 positions match TRBD2. V lost 3 bases and J lost 4; bases outside the gene matches: 11. The CDR3 has 17 amino acids. The germline V gene has CDR1 DFQATT and CDR2 SNEGSKA (reference sequence). The CDR3 DNA is TGCAGTGCTAGTCCCTTTTTAGCGGGAGGGGGTTACAATGAGCAGTTCTTC. Translating it yields CSASPFLAGGGYNEQFF.

V gene TRBV7-9 combines with J gene TRBJ2-3; D is undetermined. The length of the CDR3 is 14 residues. Germline values: CDR1 SEHNR, CDR2 FQNEAQ (reference sequence). The V gene lost 4 bases and the J gene lost 5 bases, with 13 bases spanning the gap. DNA of the CDR3: TGTGCCAGCAGCTCGGACCTCCTGGTAGATACGCAGTATTTT. Amino acid sequence: CASSSDLLVDTQYF.